The sequence of this T cell receptor beta chain was determined in a study of radiotherapy plus CTLA-4 blockade in lung cancer. Study in general: Disease control was achieved by approximately 32% of patients, and objective responses by 18%. General study results and limits: Increased serum interferon-beta after radiation also reportedly predicted response strongly. After radiotherapy and ipilimumab, tumor-derived clones expanded in peripheral blood.

The table came from immunoSEQ multiplex PCR; TCRdb's copy has only in-frame clones and leaves some out. The table lists around 99,000 clones, 80% to 90% of them singletons, with about 5.3% in the top ten. About this clone itself: Its specificity is not known.

The CDR3 has 14 amino acids. Germline V CDR1 and CDR2: LNHDA, SQIVND (reference sequence). The germline V and J ends were trimmed by 4 bases and 6 bases, with 15 bases remaining between them. Focal radiation plus CTLA-4 blockade with ipilimumab was administered to patients who had chemo-refractory metastatic non-small-cell lung cancer. The chain links TRBV19 to TRBJ1-1; no reliable D call. The sequence derives from a human donor with non-small cell lung cancer that progressed on radiotherapy plus ipilimumab. The source was peripheral blood, collected from a patient treated with radiotherapy plus ipilimumab. CDR3 in amino acids: CASSKVAGRPEAFF. CDR3 DNA: TGTGCCAGTAGTAAGGTGGCAGGAAGGCCTGAAGCTTTCTTT.